This TCR beta chain comes out of a study of regulatory T cells in long-lasting Graves disease. Study-wide background: Positive TSH receptor antibodies alongside over 5 years of antithyroid drugs were what marked Graves' disease as persistent. Whole-study results and caveats: The TCR repertoire of persistent Graves' patients was less diverse than that of newly diagnosed ones.

This CDR3 comprises 13 residues. From germline, CDR1 is SNHLY and CDR2 FYNNEI. Trimming cost V 9 bases and J 6 bases; bases outside gene matches: 6. Documented time point: persistent/refractory GD, antithyroid drugs over 5 years with positive TRAb. Making the TCR library involved RNA that had been extracted from PBMCs. The authors drew 8.5 to 9 milliliters of peripheral blood into EDTA tubes. As regards this clonotype: The antigen is not known.

Arm-PCR of CDR3 regions and iRepertoire HTBI primers were used to build TCR beta libraries. TCRdb reprocessed the multiplex PCR reads with MiXCR, giving one entry per CDR3 protein. The sample has 350,000 to 450,000 distinct CDR3 sequences; about 21% are singletons. This chain connects TRBV2 to TRBJ1-2, with TRBD1 identical over 11 bases. This specimen consisted of peripheral blood mononuclear cells (PBMCs), obtained when the disease was refractory, from a patient treated with antithyroid drugs. The TCR sequence derives from a female donor with Graves disease. This chain's CDR3 is CASGGTGGDGYTF. In DNA form, the CDR3 reads TGTGCCAGTGGCGGGACAGGGGGAGATGGCTACACCTTC. Full variable domain (remainder filled in from reference TRBV2 and TRBJ1-2): EPEVTQTPSHQVTQMGQEVILRCVPISNHLYFYWYRQILGQKVEFLVSFYNNEISEKSEIFDDQFSVERPDGSNFTLKIRSTKLEDSAMYFCASGGTGGDGYTFGSGTRLTVV.